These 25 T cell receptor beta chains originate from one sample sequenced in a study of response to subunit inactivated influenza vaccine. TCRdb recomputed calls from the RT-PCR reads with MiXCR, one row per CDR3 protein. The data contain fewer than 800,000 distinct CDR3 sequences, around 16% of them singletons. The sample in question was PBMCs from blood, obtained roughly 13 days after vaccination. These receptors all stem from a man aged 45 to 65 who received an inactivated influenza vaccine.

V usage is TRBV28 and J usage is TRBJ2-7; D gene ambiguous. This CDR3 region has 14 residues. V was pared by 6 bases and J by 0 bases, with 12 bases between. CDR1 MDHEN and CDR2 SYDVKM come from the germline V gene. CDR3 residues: CASSPVGASYEQYF. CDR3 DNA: TGTGCCAGCAGCCCAGTTGGAGCCTCCTACGAGCAGTACTTC.

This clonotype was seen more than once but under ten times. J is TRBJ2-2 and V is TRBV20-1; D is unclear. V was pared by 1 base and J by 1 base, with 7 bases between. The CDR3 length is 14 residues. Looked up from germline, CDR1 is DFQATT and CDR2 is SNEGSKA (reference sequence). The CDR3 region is CSARVLGNTGELFF. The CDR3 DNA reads TGCAGTGCTAGAGTATTGGGGAACACCGGGGAGCTGTTTTTT.

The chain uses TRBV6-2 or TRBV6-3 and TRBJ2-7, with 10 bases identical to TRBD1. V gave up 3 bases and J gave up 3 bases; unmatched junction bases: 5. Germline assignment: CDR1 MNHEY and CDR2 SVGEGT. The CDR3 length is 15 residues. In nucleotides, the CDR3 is TGTGCCAGCAGTTATTGGGACAGGGGTATCTACGAGCAGTACTTC. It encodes CASSYWDRGIYEQYF.

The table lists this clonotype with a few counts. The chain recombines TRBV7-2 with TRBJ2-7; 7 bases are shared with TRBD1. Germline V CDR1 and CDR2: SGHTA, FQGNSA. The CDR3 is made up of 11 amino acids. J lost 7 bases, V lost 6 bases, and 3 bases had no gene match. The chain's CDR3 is CASRWDSEQYF. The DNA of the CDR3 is TGTGCCAGCAGATGGGACAGTGAGCAGTACTTC.

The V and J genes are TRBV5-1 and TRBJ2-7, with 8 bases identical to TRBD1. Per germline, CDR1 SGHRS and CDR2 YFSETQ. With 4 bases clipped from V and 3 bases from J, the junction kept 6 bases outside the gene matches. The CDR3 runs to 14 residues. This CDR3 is CASSPGGQGYEQYF. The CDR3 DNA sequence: TGCGCCAGCAGCCCAGGCGGACAGGGCTACGAGCAGTACTTC. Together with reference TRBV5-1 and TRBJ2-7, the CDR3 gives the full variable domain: KAGVTQTPRYLIKTRGQQVTLSCSPISGHRSVSWYQQTPGQGLQFLFEYFSETQRNKGNFPGRFSGRQFSNSRSEMNVSTLELGDSALYLCASSPGGQGYEQYFGPGTRLTVT.

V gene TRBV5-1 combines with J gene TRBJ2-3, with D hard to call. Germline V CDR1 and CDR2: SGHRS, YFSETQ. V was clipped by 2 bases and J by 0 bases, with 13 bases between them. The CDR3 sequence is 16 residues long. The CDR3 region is CASSFTPHTSTDTQYF. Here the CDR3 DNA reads TGCGCCAGCAGCTTCACGCCCCATACTAGCACAGATACGCAGTATTTT.

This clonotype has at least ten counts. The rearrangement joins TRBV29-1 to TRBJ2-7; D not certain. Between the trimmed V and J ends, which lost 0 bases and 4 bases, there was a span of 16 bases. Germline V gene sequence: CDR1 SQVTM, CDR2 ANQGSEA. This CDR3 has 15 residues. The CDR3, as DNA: TGCAGCGTTGAAGAGAAGGGTTCCCGAAGATACGAGCAGTACTTC. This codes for CSVEEKGSRRYEQYF.

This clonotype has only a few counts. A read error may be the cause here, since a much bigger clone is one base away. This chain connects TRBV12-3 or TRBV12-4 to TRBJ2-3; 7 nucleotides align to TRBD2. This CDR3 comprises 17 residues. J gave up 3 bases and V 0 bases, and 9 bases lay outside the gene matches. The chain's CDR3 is CASSLASGAGITDTQYF. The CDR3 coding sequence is TGTGCCAGCAGTTTAGCTTCAGGAGCGGGGATAACAGATACGCAGTATTTT.

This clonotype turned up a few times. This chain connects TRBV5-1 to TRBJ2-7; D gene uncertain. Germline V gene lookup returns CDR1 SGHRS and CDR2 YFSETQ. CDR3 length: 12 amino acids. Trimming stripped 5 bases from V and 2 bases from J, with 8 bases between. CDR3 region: CASRDNPYEQYF. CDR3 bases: TGCGCCAGCAGAGACAACCCCTACGAGCAGTACTTC.

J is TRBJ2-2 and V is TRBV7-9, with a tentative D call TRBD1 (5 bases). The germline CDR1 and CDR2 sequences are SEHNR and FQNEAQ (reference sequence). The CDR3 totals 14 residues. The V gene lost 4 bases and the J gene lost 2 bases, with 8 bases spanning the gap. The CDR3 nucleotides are TGTGCCAGCAGCTATGACAGTAACACCGGGGAGCTGTTTTTT. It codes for CASSYDSNTGELFF.

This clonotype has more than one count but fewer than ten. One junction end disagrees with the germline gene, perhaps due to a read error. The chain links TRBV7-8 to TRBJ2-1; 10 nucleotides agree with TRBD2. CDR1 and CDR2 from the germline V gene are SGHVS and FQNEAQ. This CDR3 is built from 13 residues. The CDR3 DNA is TGTGCCAGCAGCTTTATGAGCGGGGGGGCTGCACTCTTC. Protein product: CASSFMSGGAALF.

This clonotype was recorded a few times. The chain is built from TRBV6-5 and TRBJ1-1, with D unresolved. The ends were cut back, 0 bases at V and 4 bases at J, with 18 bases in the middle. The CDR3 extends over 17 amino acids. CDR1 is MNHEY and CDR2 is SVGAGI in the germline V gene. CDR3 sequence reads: CASSYSKEASGSTEAFF. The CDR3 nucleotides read TGTGCCAGCAGTTACTCGAAGGAGGCCTCGGGTTCCACTGAAGCTTTCTTT.

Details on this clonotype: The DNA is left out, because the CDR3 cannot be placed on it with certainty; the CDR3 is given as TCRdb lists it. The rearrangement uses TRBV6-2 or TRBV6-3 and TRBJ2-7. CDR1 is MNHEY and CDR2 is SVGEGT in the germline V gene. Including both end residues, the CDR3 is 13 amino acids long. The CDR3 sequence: CASSSSDTYEQYF.

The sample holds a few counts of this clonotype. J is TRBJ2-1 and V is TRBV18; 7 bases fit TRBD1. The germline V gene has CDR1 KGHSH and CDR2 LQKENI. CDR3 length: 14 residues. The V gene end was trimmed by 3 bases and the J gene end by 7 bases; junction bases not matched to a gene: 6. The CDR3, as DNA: TGTGCCAGCTCACCGGGGACAGTCAGGAATGAGCAGTTCTTC. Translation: CASSPGTVRNEQFF.

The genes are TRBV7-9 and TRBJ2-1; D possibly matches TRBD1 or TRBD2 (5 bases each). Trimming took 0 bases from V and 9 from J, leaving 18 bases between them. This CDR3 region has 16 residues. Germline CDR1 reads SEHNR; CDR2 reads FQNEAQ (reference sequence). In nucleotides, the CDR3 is TGTGCCAGCAGCTTAGCTTCTATTTTGGTTGGGGGTGAGCAGTTCTTC. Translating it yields CASSLASILVGGEQFF.

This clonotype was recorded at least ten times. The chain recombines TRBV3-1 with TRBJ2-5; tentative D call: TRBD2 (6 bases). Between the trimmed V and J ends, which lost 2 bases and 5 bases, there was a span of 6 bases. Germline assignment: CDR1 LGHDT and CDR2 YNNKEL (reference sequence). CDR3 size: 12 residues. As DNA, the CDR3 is TGTGCCAGCAGCCAACGGGGGGAGACCCAGTACTTC. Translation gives CASSQRGETQYF.

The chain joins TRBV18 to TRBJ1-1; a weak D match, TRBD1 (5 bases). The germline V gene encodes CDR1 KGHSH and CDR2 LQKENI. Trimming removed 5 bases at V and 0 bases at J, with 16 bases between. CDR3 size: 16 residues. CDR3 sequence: CASSTRDGHMNTEAFF. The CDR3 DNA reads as TGTGCCAGCTCAACCCGGGACGGCCACATGAACACTGAAGCTTTCTTT.

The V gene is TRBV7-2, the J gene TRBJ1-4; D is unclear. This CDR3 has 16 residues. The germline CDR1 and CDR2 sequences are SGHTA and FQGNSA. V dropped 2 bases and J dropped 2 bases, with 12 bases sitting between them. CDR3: CASSLIPSITNEKLFF. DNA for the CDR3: TGTGCCAGCAGCTTAATACCCAGTATTACTAATGAAAAACTGTTTTTT.

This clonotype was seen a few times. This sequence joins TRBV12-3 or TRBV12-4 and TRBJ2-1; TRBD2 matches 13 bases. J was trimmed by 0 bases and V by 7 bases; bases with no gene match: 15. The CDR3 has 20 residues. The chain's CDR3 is CASIPSRLAGGSVSYNEQFF. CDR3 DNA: TGTGCCAGCATCCCATCCCGACTAGCGGGGGGAAGCGTCTCCTACAATGAGCAGTTCTTC.

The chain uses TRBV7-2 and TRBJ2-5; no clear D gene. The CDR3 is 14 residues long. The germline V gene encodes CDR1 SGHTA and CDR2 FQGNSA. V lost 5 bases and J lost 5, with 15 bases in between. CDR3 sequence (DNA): TGTGCCAGCAGCCAGACGCTCCCTGGGGAGACCCAGTACTTC. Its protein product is CASSQTLPGETQYF.

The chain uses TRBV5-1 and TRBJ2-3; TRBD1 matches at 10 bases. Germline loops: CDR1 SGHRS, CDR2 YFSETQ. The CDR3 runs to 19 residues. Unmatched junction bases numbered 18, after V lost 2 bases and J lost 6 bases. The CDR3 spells CASSFRDRGFSPPVDTQYF. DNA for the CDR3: TGCGCCAGCAGCTTCCGGGACAGGGGTTTTTCGCCCCCGGTGGATACGCAGTATTTT.

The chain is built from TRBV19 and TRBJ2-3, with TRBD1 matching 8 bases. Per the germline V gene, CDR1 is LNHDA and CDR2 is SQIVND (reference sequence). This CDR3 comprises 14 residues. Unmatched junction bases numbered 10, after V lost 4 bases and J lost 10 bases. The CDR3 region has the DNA TGTGCCAGTAGTAGACCCGACAGGGGTTTTCCGCAGTATTTT. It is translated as CASSRPDRGFPQYF.

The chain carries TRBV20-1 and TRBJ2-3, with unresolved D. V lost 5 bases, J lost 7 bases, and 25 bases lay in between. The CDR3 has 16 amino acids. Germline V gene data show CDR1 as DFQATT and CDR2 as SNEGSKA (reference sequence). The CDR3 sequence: CSACTAQDSRQHTQYF. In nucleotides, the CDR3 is TGCAGTGCTTGTACTGCTCAAGATTCAAGGCAGCATACGCAGTATTTT.

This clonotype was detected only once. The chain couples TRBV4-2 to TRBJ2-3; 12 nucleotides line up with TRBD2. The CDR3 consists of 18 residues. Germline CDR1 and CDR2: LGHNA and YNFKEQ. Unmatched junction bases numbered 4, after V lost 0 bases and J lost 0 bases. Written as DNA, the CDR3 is TGTGCCAGCAGCCAAGATACCCTAGCGGGAGGGAGCACAGATACGCAGTATTTT. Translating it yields CASSQDTLAGGSTDTQYF.

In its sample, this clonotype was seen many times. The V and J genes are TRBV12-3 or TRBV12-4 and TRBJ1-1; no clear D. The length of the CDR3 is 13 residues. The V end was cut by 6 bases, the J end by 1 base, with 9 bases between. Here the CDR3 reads CASSLVANTEAFF. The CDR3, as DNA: TGTGCCAGCAGCCTCGTGGCGAACACTGAAGCTTTCTTT.